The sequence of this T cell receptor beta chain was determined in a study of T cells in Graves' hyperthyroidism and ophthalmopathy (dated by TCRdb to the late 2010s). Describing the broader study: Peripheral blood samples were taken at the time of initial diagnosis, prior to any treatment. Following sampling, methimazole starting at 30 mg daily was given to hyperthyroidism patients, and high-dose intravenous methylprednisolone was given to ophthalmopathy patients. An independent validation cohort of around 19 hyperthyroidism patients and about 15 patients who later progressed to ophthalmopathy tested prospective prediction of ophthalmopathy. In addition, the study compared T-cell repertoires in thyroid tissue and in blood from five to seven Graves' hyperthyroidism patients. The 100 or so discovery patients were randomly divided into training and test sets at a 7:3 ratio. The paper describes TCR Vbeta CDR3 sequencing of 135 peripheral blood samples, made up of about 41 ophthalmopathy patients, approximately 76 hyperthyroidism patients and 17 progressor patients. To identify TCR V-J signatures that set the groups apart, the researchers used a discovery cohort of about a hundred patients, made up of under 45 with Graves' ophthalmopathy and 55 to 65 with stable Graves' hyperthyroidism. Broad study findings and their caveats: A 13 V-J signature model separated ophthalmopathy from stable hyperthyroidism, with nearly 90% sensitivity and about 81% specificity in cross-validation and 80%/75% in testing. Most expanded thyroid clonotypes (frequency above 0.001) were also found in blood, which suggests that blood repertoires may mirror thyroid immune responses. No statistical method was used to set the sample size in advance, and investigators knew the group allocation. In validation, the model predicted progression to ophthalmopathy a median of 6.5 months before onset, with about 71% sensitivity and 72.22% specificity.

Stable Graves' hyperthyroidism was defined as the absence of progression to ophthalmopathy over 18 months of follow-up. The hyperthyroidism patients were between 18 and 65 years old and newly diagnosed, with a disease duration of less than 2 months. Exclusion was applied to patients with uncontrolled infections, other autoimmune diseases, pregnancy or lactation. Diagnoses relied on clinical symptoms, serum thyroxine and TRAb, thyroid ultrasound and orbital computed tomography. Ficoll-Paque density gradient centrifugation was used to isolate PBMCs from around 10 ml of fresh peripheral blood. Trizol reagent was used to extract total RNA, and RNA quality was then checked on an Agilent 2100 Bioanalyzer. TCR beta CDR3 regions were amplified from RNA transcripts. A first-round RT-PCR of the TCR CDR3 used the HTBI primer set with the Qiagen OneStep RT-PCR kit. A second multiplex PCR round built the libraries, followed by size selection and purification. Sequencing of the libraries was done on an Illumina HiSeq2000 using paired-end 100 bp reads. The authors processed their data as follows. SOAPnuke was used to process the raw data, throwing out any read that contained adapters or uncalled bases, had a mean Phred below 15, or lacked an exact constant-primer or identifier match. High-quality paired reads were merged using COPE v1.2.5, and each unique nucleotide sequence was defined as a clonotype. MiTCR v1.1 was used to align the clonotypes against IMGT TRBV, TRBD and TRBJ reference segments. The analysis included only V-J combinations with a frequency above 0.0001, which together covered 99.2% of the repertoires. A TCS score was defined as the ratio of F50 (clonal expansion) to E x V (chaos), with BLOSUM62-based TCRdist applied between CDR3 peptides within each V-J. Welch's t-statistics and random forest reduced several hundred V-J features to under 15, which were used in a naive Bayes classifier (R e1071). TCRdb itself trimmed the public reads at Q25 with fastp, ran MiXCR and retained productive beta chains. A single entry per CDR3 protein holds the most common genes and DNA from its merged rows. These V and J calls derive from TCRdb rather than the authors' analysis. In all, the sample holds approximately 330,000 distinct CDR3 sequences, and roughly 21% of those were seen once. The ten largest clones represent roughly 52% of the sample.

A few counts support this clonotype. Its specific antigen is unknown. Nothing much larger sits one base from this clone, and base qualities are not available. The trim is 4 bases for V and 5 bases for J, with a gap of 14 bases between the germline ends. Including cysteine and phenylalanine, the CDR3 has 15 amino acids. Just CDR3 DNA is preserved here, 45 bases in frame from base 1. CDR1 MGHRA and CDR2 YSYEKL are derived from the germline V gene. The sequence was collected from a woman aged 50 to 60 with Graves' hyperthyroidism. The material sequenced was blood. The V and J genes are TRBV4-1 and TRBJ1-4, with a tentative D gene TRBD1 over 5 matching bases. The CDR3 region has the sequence CASSLAGAGNEKLFF. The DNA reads TGCGCCAGCAGCCTAGCCGGGGCCGGAAATGAAAAACTGTTTTTT.